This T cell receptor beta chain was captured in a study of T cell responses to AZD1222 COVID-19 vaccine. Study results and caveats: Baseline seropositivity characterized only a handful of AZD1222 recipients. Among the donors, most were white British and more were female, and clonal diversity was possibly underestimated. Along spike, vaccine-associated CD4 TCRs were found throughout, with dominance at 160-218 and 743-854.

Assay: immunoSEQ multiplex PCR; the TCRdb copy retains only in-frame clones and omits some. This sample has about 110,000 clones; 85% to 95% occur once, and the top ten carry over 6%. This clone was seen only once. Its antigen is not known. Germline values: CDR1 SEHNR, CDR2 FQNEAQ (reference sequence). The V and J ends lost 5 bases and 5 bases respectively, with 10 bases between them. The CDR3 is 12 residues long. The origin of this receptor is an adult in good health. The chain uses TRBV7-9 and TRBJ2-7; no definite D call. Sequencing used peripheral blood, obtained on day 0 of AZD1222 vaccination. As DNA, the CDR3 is TGTGCCAGCAGCCTAGGACGGAACGAGCAGTACTTC. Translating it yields CASSLGRNEQYF.